This record covers a single TCR beta chain. Its cognate antigen is unknown. Time point defined: sample taken at primary tumor resection. The donors were more than 70 patients with non-small cell lung cancer that was early-stage and untreated. The study sequenced unsorted whole RNA from tumor, nontumor lung or frozen PBMC. This sample is drawn from a study of spatial heterogeneity in lung cancer. The study's findings and limits: Alpha and beta chain coverage of tumor T cells was estimated at about 6.8% and 14%, respectively. Expanded intratumoral alpha and beta TCR counts tracked tumor mutation counts.

TCRdb re-derived calls from the 5' RACE reads in MiXCR, one entry per CDR3 protein. The sample consists of 7,000 or so distinct CDR3 sequences, 18% of them appearing once. Trimming shortened V by 1 base and J by 0 bases, and 7 bases separated the two germline ends. Looked up from germline, CDR1 is SEHNR and CDR2 is FQNEAQ (reference sequence). The CDR3 is 15 amino acids. V gene TRBV7-9 combines with J gene TRBJ1-3; D is unresolved. This clonotype was sampled from a female donor with early-stage non-small cell lung cancer. Sequences were derived from lung tumor tissue, sampled at surgery. The CDR3 bases are TGTGCCAGCAGCTTAGTGGGCGGCTCTGGAAACACCATATATTTT. Amino acids: CASSLVGGSGNTIYF.